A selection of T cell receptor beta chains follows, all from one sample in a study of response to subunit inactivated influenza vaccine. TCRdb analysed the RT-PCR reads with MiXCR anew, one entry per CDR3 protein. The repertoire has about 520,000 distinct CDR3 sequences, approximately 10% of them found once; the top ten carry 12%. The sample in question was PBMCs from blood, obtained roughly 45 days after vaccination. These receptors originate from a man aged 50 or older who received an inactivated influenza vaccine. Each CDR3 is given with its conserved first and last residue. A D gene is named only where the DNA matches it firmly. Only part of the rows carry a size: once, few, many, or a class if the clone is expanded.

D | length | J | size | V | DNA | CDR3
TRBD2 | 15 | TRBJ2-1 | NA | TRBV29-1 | TGCAGCGTTGAGTTGAGGCTAGCGGGAGTTCACCAGCAGTTCTTC | CSVELRLAGVHQQFF
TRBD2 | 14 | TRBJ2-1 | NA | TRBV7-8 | TGTGCCAGCCTTGGACTAGCGGGGGTAAATGAGCAGTTCTTC | CASLGLAGVNEQFF
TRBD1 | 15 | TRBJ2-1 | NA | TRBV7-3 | TGTGCCAGCAGCATCCGGGACAGCAGTTACAATGAGCAGTTCTTC | CASSIRDSSYNEQFF
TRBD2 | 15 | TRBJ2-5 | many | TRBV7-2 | TGTGCCAGCAGCTTCGCCGGGACTAGCGTAGAGACCCAGTACTTC | CASSFAGTSVETQYF
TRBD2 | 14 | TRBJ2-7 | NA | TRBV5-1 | TGCGCCAGCAGCTTGGTGGGGGAGGGGTACGAGCAGTACTTC | CASSLVGEGYEQYF
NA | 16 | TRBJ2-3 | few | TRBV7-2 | TGTGCCAGCAGCTTAGGAGGCGGGACGTCATGGGATACGCAGTATTTT | CASSLGGGTSWDTQYF
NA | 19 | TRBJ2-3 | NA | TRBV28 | TGTGCCAGCAGTTTACTCGGAAGGATTGGCGGGCCCTCGGGAGATACGCAGTATTTT | CASSLLGRIGGPSGDTQYF
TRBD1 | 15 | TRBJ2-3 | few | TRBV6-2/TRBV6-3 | TGTGCCAGCAGAACCAGCGGGACAGGGGGAGATACGCAGTATTTT | CASRTSGTGGDTQYF
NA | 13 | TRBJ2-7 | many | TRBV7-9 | TGTGCCAGCGGCCTAACAGGGCCCTACGAGCAGTACTTC | CASGLTGPYEQYF
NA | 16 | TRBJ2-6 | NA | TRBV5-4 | TGTGCCAGCAGCTTGGGTTGGAACTCTGGGGCCAACGTCCTGACTTTC | CASSLGWNSGANVLTF
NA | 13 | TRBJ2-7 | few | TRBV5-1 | TGCGCCAGCAGCACAGGTTTATCCTACGAGCAGTACTTC | CASSTGLSYEQYF
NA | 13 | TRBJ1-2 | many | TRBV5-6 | TGTGCCAGCAGCTTGTGGGAGGGCGGCGGCTACACCTTC | CASSLWEGGGYTF
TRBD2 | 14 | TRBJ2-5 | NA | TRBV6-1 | TGTGCCAGCAGCCCGGGGGGGGCCGACGAGACCCAGTACTTC | CASSPGGADETQYF
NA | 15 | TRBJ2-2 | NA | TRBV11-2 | TGTGCCAGCAGCTTAGGGTCAGGGGCTGCCGGGGAGCTGTTTTTT | CASSLGSGAAGELFF
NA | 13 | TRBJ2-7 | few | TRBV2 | TGTGCCATGAGACCCGGGACACTCTACGAGCAGTACTTC | CAMRPGTLYEQYF
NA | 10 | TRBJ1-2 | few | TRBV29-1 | TGCAGCACCAGGGAGGCTGGCTACACCTTC | CSTREAGYTF
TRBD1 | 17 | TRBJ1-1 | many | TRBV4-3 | TGCGCCAGCAGCCAAGAGGGGACAGGGATTGGGAACACTGAAGCTTTCTTT | CASSQEGTGIGNTEAFF
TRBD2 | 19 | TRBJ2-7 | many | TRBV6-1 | TGTGCCAGCTCCCCGGGCAGACTAGCGGGGGGGATGAGTACCTACGAGCAGTACTTC | CASSPGRLAGGMSTYEQYF
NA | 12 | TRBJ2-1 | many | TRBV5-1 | TGCGCCAGCAGCCGGGACCAGAATGAGCAGTTCTTC | CASSRDQNEQFF
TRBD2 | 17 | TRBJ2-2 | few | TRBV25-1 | TGTGCCAGCAAACCGACTAGCGGGAAACAAAACACCGGGGAGCTGTTTTTT | CASKPTSGKQNTGELFF
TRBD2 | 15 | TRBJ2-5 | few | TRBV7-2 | TGTGCCAGCAGCTTAAGCGGGAGGAGCCAAGAGACCCAGTACTTC | CASSLSGRSQETQYF
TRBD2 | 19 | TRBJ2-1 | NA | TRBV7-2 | TGTGCCAGCAGCTTAGGCTACCTACGGACTAGCCCCGTGGGTAATGAGCAGTTCTTC | CASSLGYLRTSPVGNEQFF
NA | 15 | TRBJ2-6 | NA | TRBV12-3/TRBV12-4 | TGTGCCAGCAGTCCTACAGGCTCCGGGGCCAACGTCCTGACTTTC | CASSPTGSGANVLTF
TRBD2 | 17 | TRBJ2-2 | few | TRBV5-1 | TGCGCCAGCAGCTCATCCCTACTAGCGGGAGGCGCCGGGGAGCTGTTTTTT | CASSSSLLAGGAGELFF
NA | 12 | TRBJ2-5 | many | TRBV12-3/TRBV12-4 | TGTGCCAGCAGTTCGAGTCCGGGGACCCAGTACTTC | CASSSSPGTQYF
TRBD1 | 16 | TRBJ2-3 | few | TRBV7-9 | TGTGCCAGCAGCTCGATCGCCGGGACAGGGACAGATACGCAGTATTTT | CASSSIAGTGTDTQYF
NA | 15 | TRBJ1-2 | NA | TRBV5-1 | TGCGCCAGTCGCCCAGGAGCGGAATGGGGCTATGGCTACACCTTC | CASRPGAEWGYGYTF
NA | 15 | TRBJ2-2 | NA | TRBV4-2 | TGTGCCAGCAGCCAAACAACAGGGAACACCGGGGAGCTGTTTTTT | CASSQTTGNTGELFF
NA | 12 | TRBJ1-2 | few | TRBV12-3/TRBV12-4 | TGTGCCAGCAGAAACGACAGTAGTGGCTACACCTTC | CASRNDSSGYTF
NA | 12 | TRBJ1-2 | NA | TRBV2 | TGTGCCAGCAAGTCGACTAACTATGGCTACACCTTC | CASKSTNYGYTF
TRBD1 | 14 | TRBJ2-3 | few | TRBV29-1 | TGCAGCGTCGATGGACAGGACAGCACAGATACGCAGTATTTT | CSVDGQDSTDTQYF
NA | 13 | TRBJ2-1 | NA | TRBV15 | TGTGCCACCAGCATTTCCAGGGGAAATGAGCAGTTCTTC | CATSISRGNEQFF
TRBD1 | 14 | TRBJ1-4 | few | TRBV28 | TGTGCCAGCAGTCCCAACGGACAGGGTGAAAAACTGTTTTTT | CASSPNGQGEKLFF
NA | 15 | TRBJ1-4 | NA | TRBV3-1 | TGTGCCAGCAGCCACCTCCCGAGACCTAATGAAAAACTGTTTTTT | CASSHLPRPNEKLFF
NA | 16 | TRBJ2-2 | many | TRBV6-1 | TGTGCCAGCAACCCTACGTCGGGACTCGCCACCGGGGAGCTGTTTTTT | CASNPTSGLATGELFF
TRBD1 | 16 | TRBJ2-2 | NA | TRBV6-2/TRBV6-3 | TGTGCCAGCAGCATACTTGGGACAGGGTTGGCCGGGGAGCTGTTTTTT | CASSILGTGLAGELFF
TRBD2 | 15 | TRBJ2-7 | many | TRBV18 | TGTGCCAGCTCACCAACTAGCGGGGCCTTGGGAGAGCAGTACTTC | CASSPTSGALGEQYF
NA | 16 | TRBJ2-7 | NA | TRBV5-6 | TGTGCCAGCAGCTTGCTAAACAGCCTTACCTCCTACGAGCAGTACTTC | CASSLLNSLTSYEQYF
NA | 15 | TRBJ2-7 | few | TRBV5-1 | TGCGCCAGCAATTTCGCGGGGTCGAGCTCCTACGAGCAGTACTTC | CASNFAGSSSYEQYF
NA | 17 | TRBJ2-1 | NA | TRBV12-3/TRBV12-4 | TGTGCCAGCAGTGGGGTGTTGATAGGGAGCTCCTACAATGAGCAGTTCTTC | CASSGVLIGSSYNEQFF
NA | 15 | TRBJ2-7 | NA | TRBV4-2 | TGTGCCAGCAGCCAAGAAGGGGGACCCACCTACGAGCAGTACTTC | CASSQEGGPTYEQYF
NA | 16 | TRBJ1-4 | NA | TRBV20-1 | TGCAGTGTCCCCCGCGGGGGGACGGGTCTTAATGAAAAACTGTTTTTT | CSVPRGGTGLNEKLFF
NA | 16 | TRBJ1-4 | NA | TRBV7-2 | TGTGCCAGCAGCTTAGCGTTCCCCGGTGCCGCTGAAAAACTGTTTTTT | CASSLAFPGAAEKLFF